This T cell receptor beta chain was profiled in a study of CD8+ T cells in alopecia areata. Study-wide context: Treatment ran 6 to 18 months, with 6 months of follow-up afterward. Study results and caveats: Normal skin contains resident alphabeta T cells, and these are also sequenced in scalp samples. Normal scalp showed lower clonality than lesional scalp, especially alopecia totalis/universalis.

In the case of this clone: Its antigen is unidentified. One end of the junction varies from germline; a read error may be responsible.

TCR sequencing used cDNA made by reverse transcription of extracted RNA. Assay: immunoSEQ multiplex PCR; the TCRdb copy retains only in-frame clones and omits some. The table records more than 100,000 clones, over 50% of them present only once. There are 14 residues in the CDR3. Germline V lookup: CDR1 MNHNY, CDR2 SVGAGI (reference sequence). Obtained from alopecia areata patients were lesional scalp punch biopsies along with peripheral blood. The sequence was obtained from a human donor with alopecia areata. Material: CD4+ T cells sorted from blood, obtained at week 0. The V gene is TRBV6-6, the J gene TRBJ2-7; 9 positions match TRBD2. The CDR3, as DNA: TGTGCCAGCAGCTCAGCGGGGGGATCCTCCGAGCAGTACTTC. It yields the protein CASSSAGGSSEQYF.